The rows below give T cell receptor beta chains drawn from one sample of a study of neurological immune-mediated disorders. Using its own MiXCR run on the 5' RACE reads, TCRdb lists one record per CDR3 protein. Altogether around 20,000 distinct CDR3 sequences are present, 14% being singletons, with the ten largest covering 7.8%. The sample consisted of CD4+ T cells from blood. These TCRs come from an older woman with HTLV-1-associated myelopathy (HAM/TSP). The CDR3 runs from the conserved cysteine through the conserved F or W. D genes are given only for firm matches. The size field is filled for only some rows; it gives once, few, many or a size class.

TRBJ2-1 | TRBV20-1 | 13 | TRBD2 | many | TGCAGTGCCGAGCGGGAGTCGATGAGTGAGCAGTTCTTC | CSAERESMSEQFF
TRBJ1-5 | TRBV5-5 | 13 | . | many | TGTGCCAGCAGCTTGGAGGGCGGCAAGCCCCAGCATTTT | CASSLEGGKPQHF
TRBJ2-1 | TRBV7-2 | 12 | . | many | TGTGCCAGCAGCTTACTTCGGAATGAGCAGTTCTTC | CASSLLRNEQFF
TRBJ2-7 | TRBV20-1 | 12 | . | . | TGCAGTGCTATGCTCATAAGGGACGAGCAGTACTTC | CSAMLIRDEQYF
TRBJ1-1 | TRBV6-2/TRBV6-3 | 15 | . | . | TGTGCCAGCACCACGACCGGGACATTGAACACTGAAGCTTTCTTT | CASTTTGTLNTEAFF
TRBJ2-7 | TRBV20-1 | 12 | . | large | TGCAGTGGACTGGACACACGTTACGAGCAGTACTTC | CSGLDTRYEQYF
TRBJ2-1 | TRBV20-1 | 15 | TRBD2 | many | TGCAGTGCTAGAGATCTAGCGGGGGCCTACAATGAGCAGTTCTTC | CSARDLAGAYNEQFF
TRBJ2-1 | TRBV11-2 | 12 | . | many | TGTGCCAGCAGCCCAGACAGGTATGAGCAGTTCTTC | CASSPDRYEQFF
TRBJ1-2 | TRBV15 | 14 | . | many | TGTGCCACCAGCAGAGGAGGGGGGCTATATGGCTACACCTTC | CATSRGGGLYGYTF
TRBJ1-2 | TRBV4-1 | 16 | . | many | TGCGCCAGCAGCCCGGTGGGCAGACCAACTACTTATGGCTACACCTTC | CASSPVGRPTTYGYTF
TRBJ2-7 | TRBV20-1 | 14 | TRBD2 | many | TGCAGTGCTTCGAGCGGGATAGGCCCCTACGAGCAGTACTTC | CSASSGIGPYEQYF
TRBJ2-7 | TRBV5-1 | 14 | . | many | TGCGCCAGCAGGAGCGGCCCCACCTCCTACGAGCAGTACTTC | CASRSGPTSYEQYF
TRBJ2-2 | TRBV29-1 | 11 | . | many | TGCAGCGTTGTAATCTCCGGGGAGCTGTTTTTT | CSVVISGELFF
TRBJ1-3 | TRBV6-5 | 13 | . | many | TGTGCCTCTCGGGACGGCTCTGGAAACACCATATATTTT | CASRDGSGNTIYF
TRBJ2-1 | TRBV7-9 | 19 | TRBD2 | medium-sized | TGTGCCAGCAGCGTTGGGACTAGCGGGACCGTTACCTCTCGGAATGAGCAGTTCTTC | CASSVGTSGTVTSRNEQFF
TRBJ2-2 | TRBV15 | 16 | . | many | TGTGCCACCAGCAGAGATCGGCAGTTTAACACCGGGGAGCTGTTTTTT | CATSRDRQFNTGELFF
TRBJ2-2 | TRBV5-1 | 15 | TRBD1 | many | TGCGCCAGCAGTGGACAGGGGGACTACACCGGGGAGCTGTTTTTT | CASSGQGDYTGELFF
TRBJ1-2 | TRBV5-1 | 14 | . | many | TGCGCCAGCAGCTTCTACGGACTGAACTATGGCTACACCTTC | CASSFYGLNYGYTF
TRBJ1-6 | TRBV9 | 14 | . | many | TGTGCCAGCAGCCCCCGATGGGAGGTCTCACCCCTCCACTTT | CASSPRWEVSPLHF
TRBJ2-2 | TRBV4-3 | 15 | . | many | TGCGCCAGCAGCCGGGGGCCGAGGAACACCGGGGAGCTGTTTTTT | CASSRGPRNTGELFF
TRBJ1-5 | TRBV24-1 | 15 | TRBD1 | medium-sized | TGTGCCACCAGTGATCGGGACAGGGTAGGGCAGCCCCAGCATTTT | CATSDRDRVGQPQHF
TRBJ1-2 | TRBV7-9 | 13 | . | . | TGTGCCAACAGCTTAGACCACAACTATGGCTACACCTTC | CANSLDHNYGYTF
TRBJ2-3 | TRBV21-1 | 15 | . | many | TGTGCCAGCAGCAAAGCAATCCCCTTCACAGATACGCAGTATTTT | CASSKAIPFTDTQYF
TRBJ1-1 | TRBV11-3 | 14 | . | many | TGTGCCAGCAGCTTAGGTTCAGGGGACACTGAAGCTTTCTTT | CASSLGSGDTEAFF
TRBJ2-7 | TRBV5-1 | 13 | . | many | TGCGCCAGCAGCCTGGGGACAAACCACGAGCAGTACTTC | CASSLGTNHEQYF
TRBJ2-5 | TRBV12-3/TRBV12-4 | 11 | . | many | TGTGCCAGCAGTTCTATCGAGACCCAGTACTTC | CASSSIETQYF
TRBJ2-7 | TRBV4-1 | 16 | TRBD2 | many | TGCGCCAGCAGCCAAGGTCTAGCGGGAGCCTCCTACGAGCAGTACTTC | CASSQGLAGASYEQYF
TRBJ1-2 | TRBV6-5 | 14 | . | many | TGTGCCAGCACCCGGACCCGGGGGGCCTATGGCTACACCTTC | CASTRTRGAYGYTF
TRBJ2-5 | TRBV6-6 | 17 | TRBD2 | many | TGTGCCAGCAGTGGGGGCCTAGGGACTAGCGGCCAAGAGACCCAGTACTTC | CASSGGLGTSGQETQYF
TRBJ1-3 | TRBV9 | 12 | . | many | TGTGCCAGCAGCGTAGATCGGGGAATCATATATTTT | CASSVDRGIIYF
TRBJ2-3 | TRBV20-1 | 23 | . | once | . | CSARESSGSHEQYFGPGTHTQYF
TRBJ1-3 | TRBV2 | 16 | . | many | TGTGCCAGCAGTGTCACTCCTCGTAGACCTGGAAACACCATATATTTT | CASSVTPRRPGNTIYF